This T cell receptor beta chain derives from a study of monozygotic twins with inflammatory bowel disease. The study, taken as a whole, reports: The authors note that differing immunosuppressive treatments may have added variability to patient repertoires. Data gave no support to a single strong signal or clonotype associated with IBD.

Starting material for each TCR library was approximately 3,500 ng of total RNA. UMIs that had a 6-nucleotide sample barcode were put in using template switching. TCRdb processed the 5' RACE reads again and assigns one entry to each CDR3 protein, with no DNA. There are approximately 400,000 distinct CDR3 sequences in the sample, with approximately 2.4% held by the top ten. CDR3 length: 18 residues. Germline-derived CDR1 and CDR2 are LGHDT and YNNKEL (reference sequence). About this clonotype: Its matching antigen is unknown.

Sequencing was performed on blood. The chain links TRBV3-1 to TRBJ2-7; TCRdb reports TRBD1, a call that lacks DNA to check it against. The sequence derives from a human donor with ulcerative colitis or Crohn's disease, or a healthy co-twin of an affected twin (not recorded which). The CDR3 sequence: CASSARDRGRFRPYEQYF.